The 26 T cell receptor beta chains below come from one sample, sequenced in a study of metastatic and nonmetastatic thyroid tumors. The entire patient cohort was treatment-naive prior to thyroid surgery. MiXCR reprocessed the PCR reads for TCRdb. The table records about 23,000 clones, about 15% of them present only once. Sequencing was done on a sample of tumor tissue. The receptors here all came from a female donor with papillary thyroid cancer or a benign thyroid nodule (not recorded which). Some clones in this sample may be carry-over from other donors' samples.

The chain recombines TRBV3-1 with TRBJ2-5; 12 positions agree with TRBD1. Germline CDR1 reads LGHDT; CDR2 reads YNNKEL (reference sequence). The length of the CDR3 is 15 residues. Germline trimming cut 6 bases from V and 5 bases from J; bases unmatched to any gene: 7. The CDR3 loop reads CASSYGTGGYETQYF. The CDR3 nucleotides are TGTGCCAGCAGTTATGGGACAGGGGGCTACGAGACCCAGTACTTC.

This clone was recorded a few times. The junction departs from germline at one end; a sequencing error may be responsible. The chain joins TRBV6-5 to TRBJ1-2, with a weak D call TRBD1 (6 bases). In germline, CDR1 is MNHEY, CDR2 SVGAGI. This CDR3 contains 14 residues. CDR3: CASSLDGQNYGYTF. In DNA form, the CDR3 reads TGCGCCAGCAGTTTGGATGGACAGAACTATGGCTACACATTC.

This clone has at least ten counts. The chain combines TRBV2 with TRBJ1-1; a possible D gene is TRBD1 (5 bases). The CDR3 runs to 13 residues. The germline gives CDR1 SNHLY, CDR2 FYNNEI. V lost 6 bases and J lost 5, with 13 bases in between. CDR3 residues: CASRATESTEAFF. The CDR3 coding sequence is TGTGCCAGCAGGGCGACAGAGTCGACTGAAGCTTTCTTT.

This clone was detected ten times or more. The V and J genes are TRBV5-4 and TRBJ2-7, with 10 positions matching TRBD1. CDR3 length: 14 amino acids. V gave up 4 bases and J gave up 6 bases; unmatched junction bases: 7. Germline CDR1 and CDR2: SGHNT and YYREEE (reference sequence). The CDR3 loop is CASSPQTGGGEQYF. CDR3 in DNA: TGTGCCAGCAGCCCCCAGACAGGGGGCGGCGAGCAGTACTTC.

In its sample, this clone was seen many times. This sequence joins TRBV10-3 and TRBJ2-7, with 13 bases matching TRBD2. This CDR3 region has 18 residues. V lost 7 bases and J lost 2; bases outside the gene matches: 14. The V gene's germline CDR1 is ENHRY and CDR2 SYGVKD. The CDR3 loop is CAINSQGTSGTLTYEQYF. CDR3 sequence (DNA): TGTGCCATCAACTCGCAAGGGACTAGCGGGACCTTAACCTACGAGCAGTACTTC.

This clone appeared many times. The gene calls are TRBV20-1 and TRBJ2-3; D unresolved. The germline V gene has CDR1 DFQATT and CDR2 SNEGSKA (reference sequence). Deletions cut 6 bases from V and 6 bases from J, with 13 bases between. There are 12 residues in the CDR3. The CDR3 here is CSAQRSADTQYF. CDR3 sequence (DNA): TGCAGTGCCCAGAGGTCAGCCGATACGCAGTATTTT.

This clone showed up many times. The CDR3 sequence is CASSYSGGAAEAFF. The CDR3 nucleotides read TGTGCCAGCAGTTACTCGGGGGGGGCAGCCGAAGCTTTCTTT. The V gene is TRBV6-6, the J gene TRBJ1-1, with TRBD1 as a possible D gene (6 bases). The CDR3 has 14 amino acids. The V and J ends lost 0 bases and 8 bases respectively, with 13 bases between them. Germline CDR1 reads MNHNY; CDR2 reads SVGAGI (reference sequence).

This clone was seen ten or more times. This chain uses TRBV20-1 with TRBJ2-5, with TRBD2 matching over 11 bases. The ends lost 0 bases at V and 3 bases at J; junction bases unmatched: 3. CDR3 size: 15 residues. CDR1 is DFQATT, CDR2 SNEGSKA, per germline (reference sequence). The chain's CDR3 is CSAREGTSGEETQYF. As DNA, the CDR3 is TGCAGTGCTAGAGAAGGGACTAGCGGAGAAGAGACCCAGTACTTC.

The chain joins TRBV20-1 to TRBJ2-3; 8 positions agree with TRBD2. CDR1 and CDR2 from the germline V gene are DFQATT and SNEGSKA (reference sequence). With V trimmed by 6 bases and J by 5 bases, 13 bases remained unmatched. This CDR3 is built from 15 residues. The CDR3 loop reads CSATTNGAGGDTQYF. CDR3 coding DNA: TGCAGTGCAACAACTAACGGTGCGGGGGGAGATACGCAGTATTTT.

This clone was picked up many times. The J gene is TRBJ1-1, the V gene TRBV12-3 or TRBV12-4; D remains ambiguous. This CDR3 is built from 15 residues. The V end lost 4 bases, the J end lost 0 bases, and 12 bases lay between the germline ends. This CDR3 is CASSSPLALNTEAFF. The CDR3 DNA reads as TGTGCCAGCAGTTCCCCTTTGGCCCTGAACACTGAAGCTTTCTTT.

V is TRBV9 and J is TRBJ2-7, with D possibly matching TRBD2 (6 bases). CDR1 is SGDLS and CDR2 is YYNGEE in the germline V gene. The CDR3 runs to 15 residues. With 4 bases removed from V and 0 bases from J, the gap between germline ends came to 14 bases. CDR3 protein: CASSSGVYGSYEQYF. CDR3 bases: TGTGCCAGCAGCTCGGGGGTATATGGCTCCTACGAGCAGTACTTC.

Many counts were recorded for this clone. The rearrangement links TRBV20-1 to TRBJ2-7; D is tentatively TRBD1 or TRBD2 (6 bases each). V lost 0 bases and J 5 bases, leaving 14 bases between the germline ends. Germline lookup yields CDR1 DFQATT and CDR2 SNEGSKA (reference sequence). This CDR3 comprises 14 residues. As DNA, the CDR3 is TGCAGTGCTAGAGATCCCGGGGGCCGTAACGAGCAGTACTTC. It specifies CSARDPGGRNEQYF.

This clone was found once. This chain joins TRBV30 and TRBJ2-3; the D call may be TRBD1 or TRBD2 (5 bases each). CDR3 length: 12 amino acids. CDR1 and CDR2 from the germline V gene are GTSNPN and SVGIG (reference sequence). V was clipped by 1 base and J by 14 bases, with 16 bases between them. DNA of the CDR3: TGTGCCTGGAGTGGTCCGGGACCCCTGGGGTATTTT. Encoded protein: CAWSGPGPLGYF.

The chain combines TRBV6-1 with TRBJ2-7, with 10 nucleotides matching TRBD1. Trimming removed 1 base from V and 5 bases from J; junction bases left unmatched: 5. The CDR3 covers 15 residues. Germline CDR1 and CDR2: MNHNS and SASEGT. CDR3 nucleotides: TGTGCCAGCAGTGAAGTGGGACAGGGGAGGAACGAGCAGTACGTC. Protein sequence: CASSEVGQGRNEQYV.

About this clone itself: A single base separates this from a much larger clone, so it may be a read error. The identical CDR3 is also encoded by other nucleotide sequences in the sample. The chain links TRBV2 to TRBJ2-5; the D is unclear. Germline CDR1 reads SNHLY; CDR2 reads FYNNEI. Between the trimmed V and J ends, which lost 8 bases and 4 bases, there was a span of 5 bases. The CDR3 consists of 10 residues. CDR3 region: CASGSETQYF. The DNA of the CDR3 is TGTGCCAGCGGTTCAGAGACCCAGTACTTC. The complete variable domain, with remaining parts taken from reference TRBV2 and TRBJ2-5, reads EPEVTQTPSHQVTQMGQEVILRCVPISNHLYFYWYRQILGQKVEFLVSFYNNEISEKSEIFDDQFSVERPDGSNFTLKIRSTKLEDSAMYFCASGSETQYFGPGTRLLVL.

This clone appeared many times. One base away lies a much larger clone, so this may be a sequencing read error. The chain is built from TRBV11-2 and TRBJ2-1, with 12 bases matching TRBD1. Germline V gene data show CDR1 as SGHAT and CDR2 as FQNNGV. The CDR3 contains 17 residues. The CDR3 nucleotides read TGTGCCGGCAGTCCCACCGGGGGACAGGGGGCTATCGATGAGCAGTTCTTC. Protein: CAGSPTGGQGAIDEQFF.

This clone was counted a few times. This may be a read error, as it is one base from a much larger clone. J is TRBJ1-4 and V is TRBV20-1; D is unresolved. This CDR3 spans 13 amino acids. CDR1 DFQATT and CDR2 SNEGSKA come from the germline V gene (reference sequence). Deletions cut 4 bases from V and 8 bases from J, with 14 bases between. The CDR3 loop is CSAMEGSFEKLFF. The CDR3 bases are TGCAGTGCTATGGAAGGGTCCTTCGAAAAACTGTTTTTT.

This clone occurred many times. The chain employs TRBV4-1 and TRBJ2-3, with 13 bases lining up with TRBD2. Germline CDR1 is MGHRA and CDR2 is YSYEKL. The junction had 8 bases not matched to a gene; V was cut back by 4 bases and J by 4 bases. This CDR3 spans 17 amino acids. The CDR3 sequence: CASSPKLGLAGADTQYF. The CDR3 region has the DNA TGCGCCAGCAGCCCCAAGTTAGGACTAGCGGGAGCAGATACGCAGTATTTT.

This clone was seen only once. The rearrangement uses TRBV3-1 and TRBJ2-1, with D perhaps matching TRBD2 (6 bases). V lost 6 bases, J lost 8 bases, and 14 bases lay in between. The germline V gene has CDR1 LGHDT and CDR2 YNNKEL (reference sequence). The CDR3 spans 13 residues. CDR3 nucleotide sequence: TGTGCCAGCAGAAAAGCAGCTAGCGATGAGCAGTTCTTC. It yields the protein CASRKAASDEQFF.

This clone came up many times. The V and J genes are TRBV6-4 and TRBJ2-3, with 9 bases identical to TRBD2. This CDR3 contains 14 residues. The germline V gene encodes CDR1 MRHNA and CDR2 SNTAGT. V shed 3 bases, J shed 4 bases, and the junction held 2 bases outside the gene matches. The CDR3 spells CASSEASGADTQYF. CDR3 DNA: TGTGCCAGCAGTGAGGCTAGCGGGGCAGATACGCAGTATTTT.

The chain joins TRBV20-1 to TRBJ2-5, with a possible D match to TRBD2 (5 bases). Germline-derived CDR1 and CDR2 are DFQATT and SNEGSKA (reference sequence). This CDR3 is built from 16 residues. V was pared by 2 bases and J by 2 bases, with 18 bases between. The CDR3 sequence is CSARYSQRCHQETQYF. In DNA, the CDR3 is TGCAGTGCTAGATATTCCCAGCGGTGTCATCAAGAGACCCAGTACTTC.

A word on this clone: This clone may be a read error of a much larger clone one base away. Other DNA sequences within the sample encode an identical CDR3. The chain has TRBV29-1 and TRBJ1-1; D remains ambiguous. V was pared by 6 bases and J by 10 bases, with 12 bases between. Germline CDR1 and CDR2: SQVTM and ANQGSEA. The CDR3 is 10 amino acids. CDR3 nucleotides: TGCAGCGTCAATGACGGTTCAGCTTTCTTT. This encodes CSVNDGSAFF.

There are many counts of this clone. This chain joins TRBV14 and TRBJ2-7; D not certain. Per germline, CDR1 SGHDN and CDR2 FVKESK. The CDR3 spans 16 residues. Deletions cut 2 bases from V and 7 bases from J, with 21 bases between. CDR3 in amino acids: CASSQTLSERAREQYF. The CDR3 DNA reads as TGTGCCAGCAGCCAAACTCTCTCGGAGCGCGCTAGGGAGCAGTACTTC.

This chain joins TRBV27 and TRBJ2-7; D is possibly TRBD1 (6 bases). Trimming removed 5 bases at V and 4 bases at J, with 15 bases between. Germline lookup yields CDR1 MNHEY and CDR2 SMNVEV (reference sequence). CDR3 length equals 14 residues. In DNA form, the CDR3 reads TGTGCCAGCAGTATCGGGACACCGCCGTACGAGCAGTACTTC. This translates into CASSIGTPPYEQYF.

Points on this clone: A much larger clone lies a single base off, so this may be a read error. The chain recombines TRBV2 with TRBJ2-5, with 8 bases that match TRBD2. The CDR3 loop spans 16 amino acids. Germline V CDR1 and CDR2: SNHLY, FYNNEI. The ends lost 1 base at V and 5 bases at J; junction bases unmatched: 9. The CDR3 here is CASSEGLSGGSETQYF. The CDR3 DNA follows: TGTGCCAGCAGTGAAGGGCTATCGGGAGGGTCGGAGACCCAGTACTTC.

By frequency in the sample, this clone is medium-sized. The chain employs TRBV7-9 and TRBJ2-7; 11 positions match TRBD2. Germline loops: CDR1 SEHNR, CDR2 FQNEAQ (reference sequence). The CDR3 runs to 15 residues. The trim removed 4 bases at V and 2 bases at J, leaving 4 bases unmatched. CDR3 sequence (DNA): TGTGCCAGCAGCTCTCTAGCGGGAGGCCCCTACGAGCAGTACTTC. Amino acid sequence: CASSSLAGGPYEQYF.